The 17 T cell receptor beta chains presented below share a single source sample, sequenced in a study of graft-versus-host responses after intestinal transplantation. The method was immunoSEQ multiplex PCR; TCRdb's version includes in-frame clones alone and lacks a portion of them. Of tens of thousands of clones in the sample, 91% are singletons; the top ten hold roughly 2.7%. The sample here was PBMCs, taken 118 to 130 days after intestinal transplantation. The receptors stem from a human patient who received an intestinal transplant, so some T cells may come from the graft donor.

V is TRBV5-1 and J is TRBJ2-7, with D possibly called TRBD1 or TRBD2 (5 bases each). Germline CDR1 and CDR2: SGHRS and YFSETQ. Trimming left V 3 bases short and J 1 base short, with 17 bases between. CDR3 length equals 16 residues. The CDR3 bases are TGCGCCAGCAGCTATTGGGTTGAGGGACCTTCCTACGAGCAGTACTTC. Its translation is CASSYWVEGPSYEQYF.

The chain combines TRBV7-9 with TRBJ2-1; D may be TRBD1 or TRBD2 (5 bases each). The V end was cut by 5 bases, the J end by 10 bases, with 12 bases between. Germline-derived CDR1 and CDR2 are SEHNR and FQNEAQ (reference sequence). This CDR3 has 12 amino acids. CDR3 region: CASSPGTIEQFF. The CDR3 DNA is TGTGCCAGCAGCCCCGGGACCATCGAGCAGTTCTTC. The full variable domain, in which reference TRBV7-9 and TRBJ2-1 provide the parts outside the CDR3, is DTGVSQNPRHKITKRGQNVTFRCDPISEHNRLYWYRQTLGQGPEFLTYFQNEAQLEKSRLLSDRFSAERPKGSFSTLEIQRTEQGDSAMYLCASSPGTIEQFFGPGTRLTVL.

The chain recombines TRBV19 with TRBJ2-3; D perhaps matches TRBD2 (7 bases). Germline CDR1 reads LNHDA; CDR2 reads SQIVND (reference sequence). CDR3 length: 17 residues. V lost 7 bases to trimming and J lost 2 bases, with 22 bases between them. CDR3 sequence (DNA): TGTGCCAGTAAGGGGGTTACGGCGGGGAGGGACACAGATACGCAGTATTTT. Translated: CASKGVTAGRDTDTQYF.

The J gene is TRBJ2-2, the V gene TRBV4-2; 10 nucleotides line up with TRBD1. This CDR3 region has 15 residues. Losses at the gene ends were 1 base for V and 6 bases for J; bases not matched to a gene: 2. Germline V CDR1 and CDR2: LGHNA, YNFKEQ. CDR3: CASSQGTGGPGELFF. As DNA, the CDR3 is TGTGCCAGCAGCCAAGGGACAGGGGGACCCGGGGAGCTGTTTTTT.

This chain links TRBV7-2 with TRBJ2-2; D is uncertain. V lost 5 bases, J lost 6 bases, and 13 bases lay in between. Germline V lookup: CDR1 SGHTA, CDR2 FQGNSA. The CDR3 extends over 14 amino acids. The CDR3 bases are TGTGCCAGCAGCATGGGGTGGGTGGCCGGGGAGCTGTTTTTT. It codes for CASSMGWVAGELFF.

The V gene is TRBV7-9, the J gene TRBJ2-7, with TRBD1 matching over 9 bases. J was trimmed by 2 bases and V by 5 bases; bases with no gene match: 7. The CDR3 spans 15 residues. Germline V gene data show CDR1 as SEHNR and CDR2 as FQNEAQ (reference sequence). For the CDR3, the DNA is TGTGCCAGCAGCCCCGGGACAGGGAGGCCCTACGAGCAGTACTTC. Translating it yields CASSPGTGRPYEQYF.

The V and J genes are TRBV18 and TRBJ2-2; 8 nucleotides match TRBD2. There are 16 residues in the CDR3. Germline CDR1 and CDR2: KGHSH and LQKENI. V was clipped by 3 bases and J by 7 bases; unmatched bases: 10. The CDR3 sequence is CASSPRTGTRNGELFF. The CDR3 DNA is TGTGCCAGCTCACCTCGTACCGGGACTAGAAACGGGGAGCTGTTTTTT. Variable domain in full (rest from reference TRBV18 and TRBJ2-2): NAGVMQNPRHLVRRRGQEARLRCSPMKGHSHVYWYRQLPEEGLKFMVYLQKENIIDESGMPKERFSAEFPKEGPSILRIQQVVRGDSAAYFCASSPRTGTRNGELFFGEGSRLTVL.

The V call is TRBV5-1, the J call TRBJ1-1; D remains unclear. Germline lookup yields CDR1 SGHRS and CDR2 YFSETQ. The CDR3 spans 13 residues. Trimming took 3 bases from V and 3 from J, leaving 9 bases between them. CDR3 sequence: CASSYRSYTEAFF. DNA of the CDR3: TGCGCCAGCAGCTACCGGTCCTACACTGAAGCTTTCTTT.

The gene calls are TRBV5-1 and TRBJ1-5; D is unclear. Per the germline V gene, CDR1 is SGHRS and CDR2 is YFSETQ. This CDR3 is 14 amino acids long. V was pared by 4 bases and J by 2 bases, with 10 bases between. CDR3 DNA sequence: TGCGCCAGCAGCCTTATCATAGGCAATCAGCCCCAGCATTTT. It codes for CASSLIIGNQPQHF. Together with reference TRBV5-1 and TRBJ1-5, the CDR3 gives the full variable domain: KAGVTQTPRYLIKTRGQQVTLSCSPISGHRSVSWYQQTPGQGLQFLFEYFSETQRNKGNFPGRFSGRQFSNSRSEMNVSTLELGDSALYLCASSLIIGNQPQHFGDGTRLSIL.

This clone was counted a few times. The CDR3 here is CASSLFGVGLFF. The CDR3 nucleotides read TGTGCCAGCAGTTTATTCGGGGTGGGGCTGTTTTTT. This chain uses TRBV28 with TRBJ2-2, with D maybe TRBD2 (5 bases). The CDR3 sequence is 12 residues long. V was trimmed by 1 base and J by 13 bases, leaving 10 bases between them. Germline CDR1 MDHEN, CDR2 SYDVKM.

This chain joins TRBV4-1 and TRBJ2-3, with D unclear. CDR3 length equals 15 residues. Trimming pared 6 bases from V and 2 bases from J, leaving 15 bases between. The V gene's germline CDR1 is MGHRA and CDR2 YSYEKL. CDR3 bases: TGCGCCAGCAGGAGGAGTCCGGGTTTCACAGATACGCAGTATTTT. It yields the protein CASRRSPGFTDTQYF.

This rearrangement joins TRBV2 to TRBJ1-4; possibly TRBD1 for D (5 bases). The CDR3 is 15 amino acids. Looked up from germline, CDR1 is SNHLY and CDR2 is FYNNEI. V was trimmed by 11 bases and J by 3 bases, leaving 19 bases between them. The CDR3 region is CAAGRRSSANEKLFF. CDR3 bases: TGTGCCGCGGGACGGCGATCCTCGGCTAATGAAAAACTGTTTTTT.

The chain is built from TRBV5-1 and TRBJ2-7; TRBD2 agrees at 11 bases. CDR3 size: 15 residues. The J segment lost 3 bases and the V segment lost 3 bases, leaving 5 bases of the junction unmatched. The V gene's germline CDR1 is SGHRS and CDR2 YFSETQ. The CDR3 sequence: CASSSGLADFYEQYF. The CDR3 DNA reads as TGCGCCAGCAGCTCGGGACTAGCGGACTTCTACGAGCAGTACTTC. Together with reference TRBV5-1 and TRBJ2-7, the CDR3 gives the full variable domain: KAGVTQTPRYLIKTRGQQVTLSCSPISGHRSVSWYQQTPGQGLQFLFEYFSETQRNKGNFPGRFSGRQFSNSRSEMNVSTLELGDSALYLCASSSGLADFYEQYFGPGTRLTVT.

The rearrangement links TRBV7-2 to TRBJ2-5, with D possibly called TRBD1 or TRBD2 (5 bases each). Germline values: CDR1 SGHTA, CDR2 FQGNSA. Deletions cut 5 bases from V and 2 bases from J, with 21 bases between. CDR3 length: 17 residues. CDR3 DNA sequence: TGTGCCAGCAGCAGATTACTAGGGGCCCGGGTACAAGAGACCCAGTACTTC. Encoded protein: CASSRLLGARVQETQYF.

This clone was counted once. The chain joins TRBV28 to TRBJ1-3, with D possibly being TRBD1 (5 bases). V dropped 3 bases and J dropped 4 bases, with 13 bases sitting between them. The germline V gene encodes CDR1 MDHEN and CDR2 SYDVKM. The CDR3 totals 15 residues. CDR3 sequence (DNA): TGTGCCAGCAGTTTCCTCGGGGCAGGGGGAAACACCATATATTTT. Translating it yields CASSFLGAGGNTIYF.

About this clone: One junction end disagrees with the germline gene, perhaps due to a read error. The rearrangement uses TRBV7-7 and TRBJ2-5; 7 bases line up with TRBD2. The CDR3 length is 15 residues. The germline CDR1 and CDR2 sequences are SSHAT and FNYEAQ (reference sequence). The CDR3 reads CASSRSGGGGETQYF. For the CDR3, the DNA is TGTGCTAGCAGCCGATCGGGAGGAGGAGGGGAGACCCAGTACTTC.

The chain uses TRBV7-9 and TRBJ1-2; 10 nucleotides match TRBD1. Looked up from germline, CDR1 is SEHNR and CDR2 is FQNEAQ (reference sequence). The CDR3 totals 14 residues. CDR3 sequence (DNA): TGTGCTTTACGGGACAGGGGAGGGGACTATGGCTACACCTTC. It specifies CALRDRGGDYGYTF.